This T cell receptor (beta chain) was observed in a study of T cell responses to AZD1222 COVID-19 vaccine. This CDR3 spans 13 amino acids. V lost 6 bases, J lost 10 bases, and 3 bases stayed unmatched. Clones were read by immunoSEQ multiplex PCR, and TCRdb kept only the in-frame ones, dropping some. Here the sample spans roughly 110,000 clones, 92% being singletons. Comments on this clone: Its specificity is not known.

The study's findings and limits: Rises in breadth and depth of Spike-specific TCRs came after two AZD1222 doses. Regions left unmutated in variants are reportedly the target of nearly half of spike-specific TCRs. Most donors were white British and more were female, and clonal diversity was possibly underestimated. Regions 160-218 and 743-854 held dominance among vaccine-associated CD4 TCRs, which spanned spike.

The clonotype comes from an adult who received the AZD1222 COVID-19 vaccine. The chain employs TRBV12-3 or TRBV12-4 and TRBJ1-6; 10 nucleotides match TRBD1. Source: peripheral blood, taken 28 days after the second AZD1222 dose. This CDR3 is CASRRQGASPLHF. CDR3 bases: TGTGCCAGCAGGCGACAGGGGGCCTCACCCCTCCACTTT.